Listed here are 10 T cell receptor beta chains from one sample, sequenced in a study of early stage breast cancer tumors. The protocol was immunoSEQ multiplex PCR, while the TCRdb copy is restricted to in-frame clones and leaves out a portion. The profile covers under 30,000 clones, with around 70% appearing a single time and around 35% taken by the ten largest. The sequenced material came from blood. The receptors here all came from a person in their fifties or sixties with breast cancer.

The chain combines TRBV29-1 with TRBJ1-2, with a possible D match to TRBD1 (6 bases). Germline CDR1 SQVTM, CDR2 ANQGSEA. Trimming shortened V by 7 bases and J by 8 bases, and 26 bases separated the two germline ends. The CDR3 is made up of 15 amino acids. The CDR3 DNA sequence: TGCAGCGCCAACCTCGAAGGGCAGGGGACGGGAGGCTACACCTTC. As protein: CSANLEGQGTGGYTF.

CDR3 coding DNA: TGTGCCAGCAGCTGGCAGACTAGCGGGAAATTCTCCTACAATGAGCAGTTCTTC. This gives the protein CASSWQTSGKFSYNEQFF. The rearrangement joins TRBV7-2 to TRBJ2-1; 11 bases fit TRBD2. Per germline, CDR1 SGHTA and CDR2 FQGNSA. The J segment lost 0 bases and the V segment lost 4 bases, leaving 8 bases of the junction unmatched. This CDR3 spans 18 amino acids.

The CDR3 nucleotides are TGTGCCAGCAGCGGGAGCGGGAGCTCCTACAATGAGCAGTTCTTC. Amino acids: CASSGSGSSYNEQFF. The chain links TRBV11-3 to TRBJ2-1; the match to TRBD2 covers 8 bases. Losses at the gene ends were 5 bases for V and 0 bases for J; bases not matched to a gene: 3. The CDR3 spans 15 residues. From germline, CDR1 is SGHNT and CDR2 YENEEA.

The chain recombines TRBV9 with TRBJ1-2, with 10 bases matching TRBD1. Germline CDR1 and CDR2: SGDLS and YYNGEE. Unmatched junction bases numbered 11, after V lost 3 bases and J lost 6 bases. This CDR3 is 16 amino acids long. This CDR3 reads CASSDSTGTGVHGYTF. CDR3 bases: TGTGCCAGCAGCGACAGTACCGGGACAGGGGTTCATGGCTACACCTTC.

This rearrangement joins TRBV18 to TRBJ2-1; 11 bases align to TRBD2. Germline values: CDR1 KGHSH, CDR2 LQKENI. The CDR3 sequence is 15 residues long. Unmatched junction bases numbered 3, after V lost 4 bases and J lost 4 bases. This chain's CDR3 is CASSRLAGRYNEQFF. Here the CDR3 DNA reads TGTGCCAGCTCACGACTAGCGGGGAGATACAATGAGCAGTTCTTC.

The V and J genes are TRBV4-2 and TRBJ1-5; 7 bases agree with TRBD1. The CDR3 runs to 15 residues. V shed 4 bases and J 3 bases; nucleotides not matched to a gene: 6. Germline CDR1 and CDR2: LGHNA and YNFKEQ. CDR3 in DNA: TGTGCCAGCAGCCGCCGCGACAGGGACAATCAGCCCCAGCATTTT. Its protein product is CASSRRDRDNQPQHF.

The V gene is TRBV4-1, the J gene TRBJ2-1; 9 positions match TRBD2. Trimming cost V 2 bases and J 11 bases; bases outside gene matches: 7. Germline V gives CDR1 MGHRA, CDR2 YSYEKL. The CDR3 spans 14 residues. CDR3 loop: CASSQMIASGKQFF. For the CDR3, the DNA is TGCGCCAGCAGCCAAATGATAGCTAGCGGGAAGCAGTTCTTC.

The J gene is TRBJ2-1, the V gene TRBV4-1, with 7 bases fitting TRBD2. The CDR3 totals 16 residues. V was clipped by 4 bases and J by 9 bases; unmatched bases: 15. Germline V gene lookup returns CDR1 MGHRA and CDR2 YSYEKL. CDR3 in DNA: TGCGCCAGCAGCCCCGTTTCCGGGAGGCAACTGTTTGAGCAGTTCTTC. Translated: CASSPVSGRQLFEQFF.

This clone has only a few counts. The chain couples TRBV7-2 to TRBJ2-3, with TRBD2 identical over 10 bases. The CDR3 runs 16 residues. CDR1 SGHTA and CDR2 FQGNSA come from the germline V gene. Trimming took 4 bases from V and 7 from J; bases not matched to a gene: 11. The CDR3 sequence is CASSWAGAGGPNTQYF. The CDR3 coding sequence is TGTGCCAGCAGCTGGGCAGGAGCGGGAGGGCCCAATACGCAGTATTTT.

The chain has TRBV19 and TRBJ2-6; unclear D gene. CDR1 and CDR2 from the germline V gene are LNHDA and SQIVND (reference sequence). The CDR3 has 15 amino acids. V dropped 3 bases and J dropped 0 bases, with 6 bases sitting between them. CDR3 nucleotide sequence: TGTGCCAGTAGTATCCCCCGCTCTGGGGCCAACGTCCTGACTTTC. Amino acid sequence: CASSIPRSGANVLTF.